This T cell receptor beta chain was recorded in a study of blood T cell repertoires in COVID-19. Study-level background: PBMCs, B-cell-depleted T cells, or T cells were the source of the cDNA or gDNA that made up the material.

The germline CDR1 and CDR2 sequences are SGHVS and FQNEAQ. With 8 bases removed from V and 4 bases from J, the gap between germline ends came to 11 bases. The CDR3 runs 13 residues. As originally analysed: Estimated nucleated cell counts came from reference gene primer amplification. Produced via immunoSEQ multiplex PCR; TCRdb's table is partial and in-frame only. V and J calls and clone size are given by that table; D and trimming were obtained from the DNA. The sample records under 25,000 clones, around 90% being singletons. The genes are TRBV7-8 and TRBJ2-2, with D possibly being TRBD1 (6 bases). The sequence came from a human donor with active COVID-19. The donor label of this sample is uncertain. The sequenced sample consisted of peripheral blood. The CDR3 reads CASGQTFTGELFF. The CDR3 DNA sequence: TGTGCCAGCGGACAGACGTTCACCGGGGAGCTGTTTTTT.